This T cell receptor (beta chain) was observed in a study of beta chain features in type 1 diabetes. Study outcomes and limitations: Among all four CD4+ subsets, Type 1 diabetes patients had TCRB CDR3s that were moderately but significantly shorter.

The isolated RNA, all of it, was reverse transcribed, so expressed TCRB transcripts were what got sequenced. Generated by immunoSEQ multiplex PCR, the TCRdb table keeps only in-frame clones and is missing some. Among roughly 300,000 clones listed, around 8.5% were seen once. For this clone: The antigen is unknown.

The source of this sequence is a man aged 25 to 40 with type 1 diabetes. The sample consisted of central memory CD4+ T cells from blood.

The CDR3 here is CASSAAIQSYEQYF. CDR3 nucleotides: TGTGCCAGTAGTGCCGCTATACAATCCTACGAGCAGTACTTC. The chain combines TRBV19 with TRBJ2-7; no clear D. V dropped 5 bases and J dropped 1 base, with 12 bases sitting between them. The length of the CDR3 is 14 residues. Looked up from germline, CDR1 is LNHDA and CDR2 is SQIVND (reference sequence).